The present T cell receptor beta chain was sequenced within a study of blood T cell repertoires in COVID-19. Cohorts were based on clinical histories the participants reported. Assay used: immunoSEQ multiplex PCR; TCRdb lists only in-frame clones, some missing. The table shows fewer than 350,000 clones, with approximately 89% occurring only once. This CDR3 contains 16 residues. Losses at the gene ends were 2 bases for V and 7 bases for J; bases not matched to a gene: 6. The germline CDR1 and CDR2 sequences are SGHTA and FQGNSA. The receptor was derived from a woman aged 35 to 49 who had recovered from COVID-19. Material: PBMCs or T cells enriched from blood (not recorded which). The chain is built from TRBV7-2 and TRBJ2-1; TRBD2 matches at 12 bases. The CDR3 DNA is TGTGCCAGCAGCTTATCCCTAGCGGGAGGGTGGAATGAGCAGTTCTTC. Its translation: CASSLSLAGGWNEQFF.